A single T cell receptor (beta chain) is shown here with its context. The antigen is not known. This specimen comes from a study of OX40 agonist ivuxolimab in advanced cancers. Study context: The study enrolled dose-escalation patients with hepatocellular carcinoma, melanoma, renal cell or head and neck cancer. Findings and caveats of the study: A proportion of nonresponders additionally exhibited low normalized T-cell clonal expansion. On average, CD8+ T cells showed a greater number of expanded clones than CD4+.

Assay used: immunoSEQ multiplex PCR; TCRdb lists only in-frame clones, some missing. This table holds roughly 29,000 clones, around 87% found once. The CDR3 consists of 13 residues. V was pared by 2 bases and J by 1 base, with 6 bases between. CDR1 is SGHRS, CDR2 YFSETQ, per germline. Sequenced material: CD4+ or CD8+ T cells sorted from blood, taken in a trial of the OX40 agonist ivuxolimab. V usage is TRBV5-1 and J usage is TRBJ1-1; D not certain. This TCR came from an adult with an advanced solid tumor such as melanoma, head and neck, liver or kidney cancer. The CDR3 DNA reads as TGCGCCAGCAGCTTCCCGGGGAACACTGAAGCTTTCTTT. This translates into CASSFPGNTEAFF.